This is a list of T cell receptor beta chains from one sample in a study of blood T cell repertoires in COVID-19. Using immunoSEQ multiplex PCR, the repertoire was profiled, and TCRdb retains in-frame clones only, with some absent. The table has roughly 120,000 clones, 85% to 90% seen once; the top ten hold around 1.1%. The sample was peripheral blood. These receptors came from a human donor in a cohort sampled during active COVID-19. CDR3s include the opening cysteine and the closing phenylalanine or tryptophan. A D gene is named only where the DNA matches it firmly.

J: TRBJ2-1; D: TRBD2; V: TRBV9; CDR3: CASSVGTRAYNEQFF; DNA: TGTGCCAGCAGCGTCGGGACTAGGGCTTACAATGAGCAGTTCTTC
J: TRBJ1-1; D: -; V: TRBV6-5; CDR3: CACSRGGTEAFF; DNA: TGTGCTTGCAGTCGGGGAGGTACTGAAGCTTTCTTT
J: TRBJ2-5; D: TRBD1; V: TRBV9; CDR3: CASSLTGTAQETQYF; DNA: TGTGCCAGCAGCCTTACCGGGACAGCCCAAGAGACCCAGTACTTC
J: TRBJ2-2; D: TRBD2; V: TRBV5-1; CDR3: CASSLTSGGSGELFF; DNA: TGCGCCAGCAGCTTGACTAGCGGGGGTTCTGGGGAGCTGTTTTTT
J: TRBJ2-4; D: -; V: TRBV6-2/TRBV6-3; CDR3: CASSYNRDWNIQYF; DNA: TGTGCCAGCAGTTACAACCGGGACTGGAACATTCAGTACTTC
J: TRBJ2-1; D: -; V: TRBV6-5; CDR3: CASCTRYCHEQFF; DNA: TGTGCCAGCTGTACGAGGTATTGTCATGAGCAGTTCTTC
J: TRBJ1-1; D: -; V: TRBV6-1; CDR3: CASSATVGSSGTEAFF; DNA: TGTGCCAGCAGTGCCACAGTGGGATCTTCGGGGACTGAAGCTTTCTTT
J: TRBJ1-1; D: -; V: TRBV5-1; CDR3: CASSLGGTLNTEAFF; DNA: TGCGCCAGCAGCCTGGGGGGGACTTTGAACACTGAAGCTTTCTTT
J: TRBJ2-5; D: -; V: TRBV24-1; CDR3: CATSRPHSGGETQYF; DNA: TGTGCCACCAGCAGACCCCACTCTGGAGGGGAGACCCAGTACTTC
J: TRBJ2-3; D: -; V: TRBV7-7; CDR3: CASSLMRVGSTDTQYF; DNA: TGTGCCAGCAGCTTAATGAGGGTAGGTAGCACAGATACGCAGTATTTT
J: TRBJ1-1; D: -; V: TRBV4-3; CDR3: CASRRSPRGLQAAFF; DNA: TGCGCCAGCAGACGATCTCCTAGGGGCCTCCAGGCAGCTTTCTTT
J: TRBJ2-7; D: TRBD1; V: TRBV11-3; CDR3: CASSLGTRTGLGSYEQYF; DNA: TGTGCCAGCAGCTTAGGGACCAGGACAGGGTTGGGCTCCTACGAGCAGTACTTC
J: TRBJ2-7; D: TRBD1; V: TRBV6-1; CDR3: CASSASRTGGYYEQYF; DNA: TGTGCCAGCAGTGCGTCTAGGACAGGGGGTTATTACGAGCAGTACTTC
J: TRBJ2-5; D: TRBD2; V: TRBV7-9; CDR3: CASSAGLAGGLETQYF; DNA: TGTGCCAGCAGCGCGGGACTAGCGGGGGGGCTGGAGACCCAGTACTTC
J: TRBJ2-5; D: -; V: TRBV5-4; CDR3: CASRLWEMETQYF; DNA: TGTGCCAGCAGACTGTGGGAGATGGAGACCCAGTACTTC
J: TRBJ1-5; D: -; V: TRBV21-1; CDR3: CASSKEGVNQPQHF; DNA: TGTGCCAGCAGCAAGGAAGGGGTCAATCAGCCCCAGCATTTT
J: TRBJ1-1; D: -; V: TRBV5-1; CDR3: CASSPIGDTEAFF; DNA: TGCGCCAGCAGCCCTATCGGGGACACTGAAGCTTTCTTT
J: TRBJ2-1; D: TRBD2; V: TRBV5-1; CDR3: CASSHGLAGSTYNEQFF; DNA: TGCGCCAGCAGCCATGGACTAGCGGGTTCTACCTACAATGAGCAGTTCTTC
J: TRBJ1-2; D: -; V: TRBV4-2; CDR3: CASSQDRTTGGYTF; DNA: TGTGCCAGCAGCCAAGATCGGACTACAGGTGGCTACACCTTC
J: TRBJ2-3; D: -; V: TRBV27; CDR3: CASSLGRMADTQYF; DNA: TGTGCCAGCAGTTTAGGCAGGATGGCAGATACGCAGTATTTT
J: TRBJ2-3; D: TRBD1; V: TRBV11-2; CDR3: CASSPGQGRTDTQYF; DNA: TGTGCCAGCAGCCCAGGACAGGGGAGGACAGATACGCAGTATTTT
J: TRBJ1-2; D: TRBD1; V: TRBV4-2; CDR3: CASSQVGQGKMRYTF; DNA: TGTGCCAGCAGCCAAGTCGGACAGGGGAAAATGCGCTACACCTTC